Shown below are 15 T cell receptor beta chains from a single sample sequenced in a study of blood T cells in healthy people across ages. Next came a second PCR, run for about 7 to 12 cycles, which used a sample-barcoded 5' primer along with a J-beta primer mix. In TCRdb, the 5' RACE reads were re-called with MiXCR into one record per CDR3 protein. The sample comprises about 640,000 distinct CDR3 sequences, roughly 58% of which are singletons, and over 30% rests with the top ten. The sequenced sample consisted of blood. These receptors were taken from a man in his 60s in good health.

The CDR3 loop is CASSVDPEPTVYTGELFF. CDR3 sequence (DNA): TGTGCCAGCAGCGTAGATCCGGAGCCCACCGTTTACACCGGGGAGCTGTTTTTT. The J gene is TRBJ2-2, the V gene TRBV9, with D unclear. Between the trimmed V and J ends, which lost 0 bases and 3 bases, there was a span of 18 bases. Germline V gene sequence: CDR1 SGDLS, CDR2 YYNGEE. The CDR3 totals 18 residues.

The chain employs TRBV20-1 and TRBJ2-1; 14 bases are shared with TRBD2. V trimming: 5 bases; J trimming: 8 bases; junction bases outside the gene matches: 11. This CDR3 is 16 amino acids long. Germline CDR1 reads DFQATT; CDR2 reads SNEGSKA (reference sequence). CDR3 sequence: CSAQRGLAGARDEQFF. CDR3 DNA sequence: TGCAGTGCTCAACGGGGACTAGCGGGGGCAAGGGATGAGCAGTTCTTC.

This clonotype was picked up a small number of times. V usage is TRBV18 and J usage is TRBJ2-7, with 10 bases that match TRBD1. Germline CDR1 and CDR2: KGHSH and LQKENI. This CDR3 region has 16 residues. After removal of 4 bases from V and 6 bases from J, the junction contained 12 bases not matched to a gene. The CDR3 loop is CASSLLSGTGVPEQYF. The CDR3 DNA is TGTGCCAGCTCACTCCTCTCCGGGACAGGGGTCCCCGAGCAGTACTTC.

The CDR3 region has the DNA TGTGCCAGCAGTTACCCTGGGCTATCCTACAATGAGCAGTTCTTC. Amino acids: CASSYPGLSYNEQFF. The chain employs TRBV6-6 and TRBJ2-1, with unresolved D. This CDR3 comprises 15 residues. The germline CDR1 and CDR2 sequences are MNHNY and SVGAGI (reference sequence). Trimming pared 2 bases from V and 1 base from J, leaving 9 bases between.

This clonotype was seen repeatedly, ten times or more. V gene TRBV5-6 combines with J gene TRBJ2-1; D might be TRBD2 (5 bases). Germline V CDR1 and CDR2: SGHDT, YYEEEE. V shed 2 bases and J shed 5 bases, with 17 bases lying between them. CDR3 length: 16 residues. In nucleotides, the CDR3 is TGTGCCAGCAGCTTTCTTTCGCGGGCCGCTCACAATGAGCAGTTCTTC. It codes for CASSFLSRAAHNEQFF.

This clonotype appeared a single time. The chain uses TRBV3-1 and TRBJ1-1, with no clear D. The CDR3 spans 11 residues. V was shortened by 1 base and J by 11 bases, with 8 bases between the two germline ends. CDR1 and CDR2 (germline): LGHDT, YNNKEL (reference sequence). This CDR3 is CASSQGVDAFF. The CDR3 nucleotides read TGTGCCAGCAGCCAAGGAGTCGATGCTTTCTTT.

The chain employs TRBV7-6 and TRBJ2-3; TRBD1 matches 7 bases. The germline V gene encodes CDR1 SGHVS and CDR2 FNYEAQ. CDR3 length: 15 residues. Trimming removed 5 bases from V and 0 bases from J; junction bases left unmatched: 5. The CDR3 region is CASSQGDPSTDTQYF. CDR3 bases: TGTGCCAGCAGCCAGGGGGACCCTAGCACAGATACGCAGTATTTT.

Only a few counts were recorded for this clonotype. V usage is TRBV5-1 and J usage is TRBJ2-1; tentatively, D is TRBD1 or TRBD2 (6 bases each). The length of the CDR3 is 18 residues. Germline values: CDR1 SGHRS, CDR2 YFSETQ. Trimming removed 4 bases from V and 0 bases from J, with 20 bases in between. CDR3 in amino acids: CASSARGTLLSSYNEQFF. DNA of the CDR3: TGCGCCAGCAGCGCGAGGGGGACTTTACTAAGCTCCTACAATGAGCAGTTCTTC.

This clonotype was counted many times. This chain uses TRBV7-2 with TRBJ2-7; 9 bases are a match to TRBD2. V was pared by 1 base and J by 3 bases, with 4 bases of the junction left unmatched. The CDR3 spans 15 residues. The germline V gene encodes CDR1 SGHTA and CDR2 FQGNSA. CDR3 loop: CASSLEGTSSYEQYF. The CDR3 DNA reads TGTGCCAGCAGCTTAGAAGGGACTAGCAGCTACGAGCAGTACTTC.

A note on this clonotype: At one end the junction does not follow the germline gene, possibly because of a read error. CDR3 region: CAISAGTGGYDYTF. The CDR3 coding sequence is TGTGCCATCAGTGCCGGGACAGGGGGCTATGACTACACCTTC. This chain links TRBV10-3 with TRBJ1-2, with TRBD1 matching over 12 bases. Germline V CDR1 and CDR2: ENHRY, SYGVKD. This CDR3 has 14 amino acids.

The chain joins TRBV5-1 to TRBJ2-3; possible D gene TRBD1, 6 bases. V shed 4 bases and J shed 1 base, with 13 bases lying between them. From germline, CDR1 is SGHRS and CDR2 YFSETQ. The CDR3 contains 15 residues. CDR3 nucleotides: TGCGCCAGCAGCCGCGACAGGTTGGGCACAGATACGCAGTATTTT. Translated, it gives CASSRDRLGTDTQYF. Full variable domain (missing parts from reference TRBV5-1 and TRBJ2-3): KAGVTQTPRYLIKTRGQQVTLSCSPISGHRSVSWYQQTPGQGLQFLFEYFSETQRNKGNFPGRFSGRQFSNSRSEMNVSTLELGDSALYLCASSRDRLGTDTQYFGPGTRLTVL.

The gene calls are TRBV7-9 and TRBJ1-1, with no clear D. The CDR3 totals 14 residues. CDR1 is SEHNR, CDR2 FQNEAQ, per germline (reference sequence). V dropped 3 bases and J dropped 3 bases, with 11 bases sitting between them. The CDR3 region has the DNA TGTGCCAGCAGCTTTTATGGAACGGACACTGAAGCTTTCTTT. It specifies CASSFYGTDTEAFF.

J is TRBJ2-5 and V is TRBV5-4; TRBD2 matches at 8 bases. Per the germline V gene, CDR1 is SGHNT and CDR2 is YYREEE (reference sequence). The CDR3 contains 15 residues. V shed 0 bases, J shed 11 bases, and the junction held 12 bases outside the gene matches. CDR3 in DNA: TGTGCCAGCAGCTTGGGGACTAGCCTAACTAGGGAGCAGTACTTC. Translated, it gives CASSLGTSLTREQYF.

In its sample, this clonotype was seen many times. This chain links TRBV25-1 with TRBJ1-2; D possibly corresponds to TRBD1 (6 bases). Trimming removed 2 bases from V and 4 bases from J, with 11 bases in between. Per germline, CDR1 MGHDK and CDR2 SYGVNS. This CDR3 is built from 14 residues. Written as DNA, the CDR3 is TGTGCCAGCAGTGAAAACAGGGCGGGCTATGGCTACACCTTC. It yields the protein CASSENRAGYGYTF.

This chain links TRBV18 with TRBJ2-3; TRBD1 matches 9 bases. V lost 3 bases, J lost 2 bases, and 6 bases stayed unmatched. Germline V gives CDR1 KGHSH, CDR2 LQKENI. This CDR3 has 16 amino acids. In DNA form, the CDR3 reads TGTGCCAGCTCACCGACAGGGGGGTTGGACACAGATACGCAGTATTTT. It translates to CASSPTGGLDTDTQYF. Full variable domain (rest looked up from reference TRBV18 and TRBJ2-3): NAGVMQNPRHLVRRRGQEARLRCSPMKGHSHVYWYRQLPEEGLKFMVYLQKENIIDESGMPKERFSAEFPKEGPSILRIQQVVRGDSAAYFCASSPTGGLDTDTQYFGPGTRLTVL.